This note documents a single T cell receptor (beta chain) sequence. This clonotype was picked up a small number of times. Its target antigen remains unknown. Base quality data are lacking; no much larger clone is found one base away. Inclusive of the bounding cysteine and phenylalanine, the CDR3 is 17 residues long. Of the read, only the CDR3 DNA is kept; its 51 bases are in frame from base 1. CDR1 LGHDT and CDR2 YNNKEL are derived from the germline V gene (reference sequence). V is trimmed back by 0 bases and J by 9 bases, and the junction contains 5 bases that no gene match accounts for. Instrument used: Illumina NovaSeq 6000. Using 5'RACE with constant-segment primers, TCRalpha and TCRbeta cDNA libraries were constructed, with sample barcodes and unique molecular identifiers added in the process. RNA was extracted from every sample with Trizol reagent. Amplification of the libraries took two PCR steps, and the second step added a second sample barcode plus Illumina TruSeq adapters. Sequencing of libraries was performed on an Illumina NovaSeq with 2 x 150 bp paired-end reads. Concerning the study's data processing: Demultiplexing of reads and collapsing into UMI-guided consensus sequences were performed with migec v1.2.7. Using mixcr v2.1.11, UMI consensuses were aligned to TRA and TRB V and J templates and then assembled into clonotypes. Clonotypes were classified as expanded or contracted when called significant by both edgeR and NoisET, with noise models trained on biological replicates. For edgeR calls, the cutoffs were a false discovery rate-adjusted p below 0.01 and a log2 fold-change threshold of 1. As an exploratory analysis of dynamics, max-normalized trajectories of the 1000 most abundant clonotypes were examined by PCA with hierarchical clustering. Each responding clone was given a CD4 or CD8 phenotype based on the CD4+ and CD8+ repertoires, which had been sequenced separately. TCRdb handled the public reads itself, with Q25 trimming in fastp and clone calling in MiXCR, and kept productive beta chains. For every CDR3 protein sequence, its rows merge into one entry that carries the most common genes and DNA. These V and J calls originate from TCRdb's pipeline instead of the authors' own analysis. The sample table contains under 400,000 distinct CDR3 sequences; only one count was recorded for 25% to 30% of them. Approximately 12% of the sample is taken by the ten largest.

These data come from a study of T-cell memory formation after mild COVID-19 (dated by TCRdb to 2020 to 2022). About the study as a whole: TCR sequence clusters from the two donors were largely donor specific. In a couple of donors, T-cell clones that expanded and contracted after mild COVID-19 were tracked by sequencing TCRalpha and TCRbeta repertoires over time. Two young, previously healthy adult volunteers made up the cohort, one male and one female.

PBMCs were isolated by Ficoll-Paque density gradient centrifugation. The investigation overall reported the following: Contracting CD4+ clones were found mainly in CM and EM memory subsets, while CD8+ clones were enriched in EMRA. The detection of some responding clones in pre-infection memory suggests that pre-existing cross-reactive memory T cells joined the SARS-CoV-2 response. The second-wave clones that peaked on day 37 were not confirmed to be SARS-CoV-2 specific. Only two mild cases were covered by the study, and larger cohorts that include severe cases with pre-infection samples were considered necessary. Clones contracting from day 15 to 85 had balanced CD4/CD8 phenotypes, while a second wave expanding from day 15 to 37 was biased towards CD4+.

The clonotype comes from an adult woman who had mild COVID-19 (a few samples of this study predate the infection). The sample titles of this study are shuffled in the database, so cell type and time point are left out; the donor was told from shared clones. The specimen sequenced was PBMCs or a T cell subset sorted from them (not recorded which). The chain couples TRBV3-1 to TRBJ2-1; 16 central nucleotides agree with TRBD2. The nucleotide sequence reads TGTGCCAGCAGCCAAGATGGGACTAGCGGGAGGGCCTTTGAGCAGTTCTTC. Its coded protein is CASSQDGTSGRAFEQFF.